The 3 T cell receptor beta chains below were found in one sample sequenced in a study of quantifying T cell responses using KT2 cells. On the study more broadly: TCR alpha and beta constant-region primers primed reverse transcription of RNA.

An oligo carrying a UMI was ligated to the cDNA 3' end. An equimolar mix of RC1.1 and RC1.2 primed the beta chain across TRBC1 and TRBC2. MiXCR, applied by TCRdb to the UMI-ligation and nested PCR reads, yields one record per CDR3 protein. The sample consists of approximately 57,000 distinct CDR3 sequences, approximately 13% of them appearing once. Input material: PBMCs spiked with cells of the T cell clone KT2. Source of these receptors: a human donor.

The J gene is TRBJ2-3, the V gene TRBV20-1; no definite D call. CDR1 and CDR2 from the germline V gene are DFQATT and SNEGSKA (reference sequence). This CDR3 spans 14 amino acids. Trimming left V 7 bases short and J 2 bases short, with 16 bases between. The CDR3 sequence: CSVRAAAVTDTQYF. For the CDR3, the DNA is TGCAGTGTCAGAGCCGCAGCAGTCACAGATACGCAGTATTTT.

The V gene is TRBV4-3, the J gene TRBJ2-3; 9 nucleotides match TRBD2. V dropped 0 bases and J dropped 3; count of bases not matched to a gene: 7. CDR3 size: 17 residues. Germline CDR1 and CDR2: LGHNA and YSLEER. CDR3 in DNA: TGCGCCAGCAGCCAAGATGGAGGAGGACTAGCGACAGATACGCAGTATTTT. Its protein product is CASSQDGGGLATDTQYF.

This clonotype was counted between two and nine times. The V call is TRBV27, the J call TRBJ2-5; TRBD2 aligns across 8 bases. From germline, CDR1 is MNHEY and CDR2 SMNVEV (reference sequence). The CDR3 runs to 15 residues. V was pared by 7 bases and J by 2 bases, with 9 bases of the junction left unmatched. CDR3 sequence reads: CASNRAGAQQETQYF. CDR3 nucleotide sequence: TGTGCCAGCAACAGAGCGGGAGCCCAGCAAGAGACCCAGTACTTC.